These T cell receptor beta chains were read from a single sample in a study of T-cell reconstitution after alpha-beta-depleted transplantation in children. TCRdb independently ran MiXCR on the PCR reads; one entry per CDR3 protein. The repertoire holds approximately 340,000 distinct CDR3 sequences, with 10% as singletons. The sequencing used PBMCs from the stem cell graft donor, collected from the stem cell graft. The receptors stem from a human donor who donated a stem cell graft to a child with acute lymphoblastic leukemia. The CDR3 runs from the conserved cysteine through the conserved F or W. The order of the fields is clone size, J gene, D gene, V gene, CDR3 protein, CDR3 DNA. The D gene is left open where the match is weak. Expanded clones get a size class; other rows say once, few or many, or leave the size out.

>many|TRBJ2-3|TRBD2|TRBV27
CASSFVTSGGQFSQYF
TGTGCCAGCAGTTTTGTGACTAGCGGGGGGCAGTTTTCGCAGTATTTT
>.|TRBJ2-2|.|TRBV24-1
CATMTVAGELFF
TGTGCCACCATGACCGTTGCCGGGGAGCTGTTTTTT
>many|TRBJ2-3|.|TRBV7-3
CASSLIAGTDTQYF
TGTGCCAGCAGCTTAATCGCGGGCACAGATACGCAGTATTTT
>.|TRBJ2-1|TRBD2|TRBV5-1
CASSFRRTLSGNPSYNEQFF
TGCGCCAGCAGCTTCCGCCGTACCCTTAGCGGGAACCCCTCCTACAATGAGCAGTTCTTC
>many|TRBJ2-3|TRBD2|TRBV10-3
CAASTQLAGGSTDTQYF
TGTGCCGCCTCTACCCAACTAGCGGGAGGGAGCACAGATACGCAGTATTTT
>.|TRBJ1-4|.|TRBV4-1
CASSQVDSEDEKLFF
TGCGCCAGCAGCCAAGTAGACAGTGAGGATGAAAAACTGTTTTTT
>few|TRBJ1-2|TRBD1|TRBV7-3
CASSSRQGAIYGYTF
TGTGCCAGCAGCTCGCGACAGGGGGCTATCTATGGCTACACCTTC
>few|TRBJ1-2|TRBD1|TRBV15
CATSRGRDRGLYGYTF
TGTGCCACCAGCAGAGGACGGGACAGGGGACTTTATGGCTACACCTTC
>.|TRBJ2-1|TRBD2|TRBV5-1
CASSPSSGNSYNEQFF
TGCGCCAGCAGCCCATCTAGCGGGAACTCCTACAATGAGCAGTTCTTC
>many|TRBJ2-7|TRBD1|TRBV5-6
CASSLWTGHSYEQYF
TGTGCCAGCAGCTTGTGGACAGGGCATTCCTACGAGCAGTACTTC
>few|TRBJ2-7|TRBD2|TRBV7-2
CASSGGVGRVYEQYF
TGTGCCAGCAGCGGCGGGGTCGGGAGGGTCTACGAGCAGTACTTC
>few|TRBJ1-1|.|TRBV15
CATSRAPVNTEAFF
TGTGCCACCAGCAGAGCGCCGGTGAACACTGAAGCTTTCTTT
>few|TRBJ1-2|TRBD1|TRBV20-1
CSASYRGSGYTF
TGCAGTGCTAGTTACAGGGGAAGTGGCTACACCTTC
>few|TRBJ2-2|TRBD2|TRBV4-1
CASSRGTTLTGELFF
TGCGCCAGCAGCCGGGGGACTACTCTCACCGGGGAGCTGTTTTTT
>few|TRBJ2-7|.|TRBV29-1
CSVEDRGLSYEQYF
TGCAGCGTTGAAGATAGGGGACTTTCTTACGAGCAGTACTTC
>.|TRBJ2-2|.|TRBV28
CASSSGSLDTGELFF
TGTGCCAGCAGTTCCGGGTCCTTGGACACCGGGGAGCTGTTTTTT
>.|TRBJ2-2|TRBD2|TRBV9
CASSLRGSGRSGELFF
TGTGCCAGCAGCCTTCGGGGTAGCGGGAGATCCGGGGAGCTGTTTTTT
>few|TRBJ1-2|TRBD1|TRBV6-2/TRBV6-3
CASSYPTGFGGYTF
TGTGCCAGCAGTTACCCGACAGGGTTCGGGGGCTACACCTTC
>few|TRBJ2-3|.|TRBV25-1
CASSVRGGTTDTQYF
TGTGCCAGCAGTGTCAGGGGAGGTACCACAGATACGCAGTATTTT
>.|TRBJ2-1|TRBD2|TRBV7-2
CASSFRLAGRQHEQFF
TGTGCCAGCAGCTTTCGACTAGCGGGACGGCAGCATGAGCAGTTCTTC
>.|TRBJ1-1|TRBD1|TRBV12-3/TRBV12-4
CASAGDRAGNTEAFF
TGTGCCAGCGCTGGGGACAGGGCGGGAAACACTGAAGCTTTCTTT
>few|TRBJ1-2|.|TRBV7-2
CASGTLGYTF
TGTGCCAGCGGGACTTTAGGCTACACCTTC
>.|TRBJ2-7|TRBD2|TRBV4-2
CASSPLLTSGKSSYEQYF
TGTGCCAGCAGCCCGCTCTTAACTAGCGGGAAGAGCTCCTACGAGCAGTACTTC
>many|TRBJ2-7|.|TRBV20-1
CSARETVDEQYF
TGCAGTGCTAGAGAGACGGTGGACGAGCAGTACTTC
>few|TRBJ1-1|.|TRBV4-1
CASSQLNLVTASIEAFF
TGCGCCAGCAGCCAATTAAACCTTGTGACGGCGAGCATTGAAGCTTTCTTT
>.|TRBJ2-7|TRBD2|TRBV5-1
CASSPGLAVIYEQYF
TGCGCCAGCAGCCCGGGACTAGCGGTTATCTACGAGCAGTACTTC
>.|TRBJ2-7|.|TRBV7-9
CASSSTGFNEQYF
TGTGCCAGCAGCTCCACAGGGTTTAACGAGCAGTACTTC
>.|TRBJ2-3|.|TRBV12-3/TRBV12-4
CASSPLGRGRDTQYF
TGTGCCAGCAGCCCCCTCGGACGGGGAAGAGATACGCAGTATTTT
>few|TRBJ2-1|TRBD1|TRBV27
CASSFYRDRGTNEQFF
TGTGCCAGCAGTTTCTACCGGGACAGGGGTACCAATGAGCAGTTCTTC
>.|TRBJ2-1|TRBD1|TRBV4-1
CASSQDPGQGGINEQFF
TGCGCCAGCAGCCAAGATCCGGGACAGGGCGGCATCAATGAGCAGTTCTTC
>many|TRBJ2-5|.|TRBV7-9
CASSLRRTSRYQETQYF
TGTGCCAGCAGCTTAAGAAGGACTTCCAGGTACCAAGAGACCCAGTACTTC
>few|TRBJ1-2|.|TRBV20-1
CSARGPQPYGYTF
TGCAGTGCTAGGGGTCCGCAGCCATATGGCTACACCTTC
>few|TRBJ2-1|.|TRBV7-3
CASSARTTNEQFF
TGTGCCAGCAGCGCCCGGACTACAAATGAGCAGTTCTTC
>few|TRBJ2-1|TRBD2|TRBV15
CATSREGLAGGDEQFF
TGTGCCACCAGCAGAGAGGGACTAGCGGGAGGGGATGAGCAGTTCTTC
>.|TRBJ2-1|.|TRBV4-3
CASSQESGRVHNEQFF
TGCGCCAGCAGCCAAGAGTCAGGGCGGGTACACAATGAGCAGTTCTTC
>.|TRBJ2-1|TRBD1|TRBV4-1
CASSNGQGASYNEQFF
TGCGCCAGCAGTAACGGACAGGGCGCCTCCTACAATGAGCAGTTCTTC
>many|TRBJ2-5|.|TRBV15
CATSRAMGTQYF
TGTGCCACCAGCAGAGCTATGGGGACCCAGTACTTC
>few|TRBJ2-7|TRBD2|TRBV11-2
CASSFDGLAPSSYEQYF
TGTGCCAGCAGCTTCGACGGACTAGCCCCAAGCTCCTACGAGCAGTACTTC
>few|TRBJ2-2|.|TRBV28
CASSRVERGGELFF
TGTGCCAGCAGCCGCGTAGAGCGAGGAGGGGAGCTGTTTTTT
>.|TRBJ2-2|.|TRBV7-6
CASTTTGELFF
TGTGCCAGCACCACAACCGGGGAGCTGTTTTTT
>.|TRBJ1-1|.|TRBV20-1
CSARDQGWRAFF
TGCAGTGCTAGAGATCAGGGTTGGCGAGCTTTCTTT
>few|TRBJ2-7|.|TRBV12-3/TRBV12-4
CASSGGLQSAYEQYF
TGTGCCAGCAGTGGGGGACTTCAAAGCGCCTACGAGCAGTACTTC
>.|TRBJ2-2|TRBD2|TRBV5-1
CASNLAGASGELFF
TGCGCCAGCAACCTAGCGGGAGCGAGCGGGGAGCTGTTTTTT
>many|TRBJ2-5|.|TRBV7-2
CASSLVLAEETQYF
TGTGCCAGCAGCTTAGTTCTAGCTGAAGAGACCCAGTACTTC
>.|TRBJ2-5|.|TRBV7-9
CASSNFGRETQYF
TGTGCCAGCAGTAACTTTGGAAGGGAGACCCAGTACTTC
>few|TRBJ2-3|TRBD2|TRBV7-9
CASSRPPAGVADTQYF
TGTGCCAGCAGCCGGCCTCCAGCGGGAGTGGCCGATACGCAGTATTTT
>many|TRBJ2-6|.|TRBV4-3
CASSQPLGSGANVLTF
TGCGCCAGCAGCCAACCTCTGGGTTCCGGGGCCAACGTCCTGACTTTC
>.|TRBJ2-3|.|TRBV15
CATSRGERASTDTQYF
TGTGCCACCAGCAGAGGGGAGCGGGCTAGCACAGATACGCAGTATTTT
>many|TRBJ1-6|.|TRBV6-5
CASSYREGRYSPLHF
TGTGCCAGCAGTTACCGTGAGGGGCGGTATTCACCCCTCCACTTT
>many|TRBJ1-4|.|TRBV4-3
CASSQELEGSGEKLFF
TGCGCCAGCAGCCAAGAGTTGGAGGGATCCGGTGAAAAACTGTTTTTT
>many|TRBJ2-3|.|TRBV24-1
CATSDPNRAGTDTQYF
TGTGCCACCAGTGACCCCAACAGGGCCGGAACAGATACGCAGTATTTT
>.|TRBJ2-5|.|TRBV20-1
CSARALAGETQYF
TGCAGTGCTAGAGCTTTGGCTGGAGAGACCCAGTACTTC
>few|TRBJ2-7|.|TRBV27
CASSLSNRGYEQYF
TGTGCCAGCAGTTTATCGAACCGCGGCTACGAGCAGTACTTC
>many|TRBJ2-2|.|TRBV7-2
CASRGPGTFTGELFF
TGTGCCAGCAGGGGACCCGGGACCTTCACCGGGGAGCTGTTTTTT
>many|TRBJ1-1|.|TRBV6-2/TRBV6-3
CATQRSRAEAFF
TGTGCAACCCAACGGTCCAGGGCTGAAGCTTTCTTT
>few|TRBJ2-1|.|TRBV28
CASNAEGEQFF
TGTGCCAGTAATGCGGAGGGGGAGCAGTTCTTC
>few|TRBJ2-7|TRBD1|TRBV7-2
CASSLVRQGYEQYF
TGTGCCAGCAGCTTAGTTAGACAGGGCTACGAGCAGTACTTC
>many|TRBJ2-3|TRBD2|TRBV20-1
CSARALAGGEDTQYF
TGCAGTGCTAGAGCCTTAGCGGGAGGGGAGGATACGCAGTATTTT
>.|TRBJ1-2|.|TRBV20-1
CSARPRGGGYGYTF
TGCAGTGCTAGACCCCGAGGGGGAGGCTATGGCTACACCTTC